The text below deals with one T cell receptor beta chain. Its target is not known. Germline values: CDR1 SEHNR, CDR2 FQNEAQ (reference sequence). The J segment lost 0 bases and the V segment lost 2 bases, leaving 6 bases of the junction unmatched. The CDR3 length is 17 residues. Generated by immunoSEQ multiplex PCR, the TCRdb table keeps only in-frame clones and is missing some. The data contain over 150,000 clones, about nine tenths of them singletons. The sample is drawn from a study of T cell responses to AZD1222 COVID-19 vaccine. Regarding the study as a whole: Two AZD1222 administrations were followed by greater Spike-specific TCR breadth and depth. Regions 160-218 and 743-854 dominated among vaccine-associated CD4 TCRs spanning spike. Repertoire collection took place solely once the T cell response had peaked. At baseline, seropositivity was found in only a handful of AZD1222 recipients.

The V gene is TRBV7-9, the J gene TRBJ2-3; 9 bases fit TRBD1. The sequenced sample was peripheral blood, obtained on day 0 of AZD1222 vaccination. The TCR comes from an adult in good health. CDR3 sequence reads: CASSLIWDRESTDTQYF. Here the CDR3 DNA reads TGTGCCAGCAGCTTAATATGGGACAGGGAAAGCACAGATACGCAGTATTTT. Looking up the rest from reference TRBV7-9 and TRBJ2-3 gives the full variable domain: DTGVSQNPRHKITKRGQNVTFRCDPISEHNRLYWYRQTLGQGPEFLTYFQNEAQLEKSRLLSDRFSAERPKGSFSTLEIQRTEQGDSAMYLCASSLIWDRESTDTQYFGPGTRLTVL.